Reported below is one T cell receptor beta chain. The target antigen is unknown. Method: immunoSEQ multiplex PCR; TCRdb's copy keeps in-frame clones and lacks some. Of 100,000 to 150,000 clones listed, about 89% are singletons. This entry belongs to a study of T cell responses to AZD1222 COVID-19 vaccine. Notes on the study in general: Females outnumbered males among donors, who were mostly white British; clonal diversity was possibly underestimated. Nearly half of the spike-specific TCRs reportedly recognize variant regions that carry no mutations.

The sample consisted of peripheral blood, taken on day 0 of AZD1222 vaccination. The receptor was derived from an adult in good health.

CDR3 in amino acids: CASSGDLASYEQYF. CDR3 DNA: TGTGCCAGCAGCGGGGACTTGGCTTCCTACGAGCAGTACTTC. V gene TRBV28 combines with J gene TRBJ2-7; the D gene is possibly TRBD2 (6 bases). The V gene lost 6 bases and the J gene lost 1 base, with 13 bases spanning the gap. This CDR3 has 14 amino acids. Germline values: CDR1 MDHEN, CDR2 SYDVKM.